One sample yielded the 7 T cell receptor beta chains listed below, sequenced in a study of OX40 agonist ivuxolimab in advanced cancers. Clones were sequenced by immunoSEQ multiplex PCR, and TCRdb holds only the in-frame ones, with some missing. The sample has over 55,000 clones, 91% seen once. The sample was CD4+ or CD8+ T cells sorted from blood, taken in a trial of the OX40 agonist ivuxolimab. Source of these receptors: an adult with an advanced solid tumor such as melanoma, head and neck, liver or kidney cancer.

This sequence joins TRBV9 and TRBJ1-4; D uncertain. This CDR3 contains 15 residues. V shed 4 bases and J shed 1 base, with 11 bases lying between them. CDR1 is SGDLS and CDR2 is YYNGEE in the germline V gene. The CDR3, as DNA: TGTGCCAGCAGCCAGAGGGAGGGAACTAATGAAAAACTGTTTTTT. It translates to CASSQREGTNEKLFF.

The chain recombines TRBV9 with TRBJ2-5; 8 bases agree with TRBD2. This CDR3 spans 16 amino acids. Germline CDR1 and CDR2: SGDLS and YYNGEE. V shed 2 bases, J shed 4 bases, and the junction held 10 bases outside the gene matches. CDR3 loop: CASSVGFSGITETQYF. The CDR3 region has the DNA TGTGCCAGCAGCGTCGGCTTTAGCGGGATCACAGAGACCCAGTACTTC.

The chain has TRBV7-9 and TRBJ2-1; D is perhaps TRBD1 or TRBD2 (5 bases each). The V and J ends lost 0 bases and 3 bases respectively, with 9 bases between them. The CDR3 totals 15 residues. Germline lookup yields CDR1 SEHNR and CDR2 FQNEAQ (reference sequence). The CDR3 bases are TGTGCCAGCAGCTTAGCGAGGGACGTCTACAATGAGCAGTTCTTC. It translates to CASSLARDVYNEQFF.

V gene TRBV5-1 combines with J gene TRBJ2-5; D unresolved. Trimming stripped 4 bases from V and 4 bases from J, with 11 bases between. The CDR3 consists of 13 residues. The germline V gene encodes CDR1 SGHRS and CDR2 YFSETQ. The CDR3 is CASSPWVGETQYF. CDR3 sequence (DNA): TGCGCCAGCAGCCCCTGGGTTGGAGAGACCCAGTACTTC.

The chain couples TRBV28 to TRBJ2-5; D call uncertain. The CDR3 has 14 amino acids. Deletions cut 6 bases from V and 4 bases from J, with 15 bases between. Germline CDR1 is MDHEN and CDR2 is SYDVKM. DNA of the CDR3: TGTGCCAGCAGGACCTGGGGTAGCAGAGAGACCCAGTACTTC. It translates to CASRTWGSRETQYF.

V usage is TRBV5-1 and J usage is TRBJ2-7, with 12 bases that match TRBD1. V was pared by 4 bases and J by 5 bases, with 7 bases of the junction left unmatched. The CDR3 loop spans 15 amino acids. CDR1 is SGHRS, CDR2 YFSETQ, per germline. CDR3 residues: CASSSPGQGAHEQYF. The CDR3 coding sequence is TGCGCCAGCAGCAGCCCGGGACAGGGGGCCCACGAGCAGTACTTC.

This clone was seen a single time. The chain employs TRBV19 and TRBJ1-3; TRBD1 matches at 9 bases. The CDR3 runs to 15 residues. Per germline, CDR1 LNHDA and CDR2 SQIVND (reference sequence). V dropped 5 bases and J dropped 2; count of bases not matched to a gene: 4. The CDR3 sequence: CASSATGGAGNTIYF. The DNA for the CDR3 is TGTGCCAGTAGTGCGACAGGGGGAGCTGGAAACACCATATATTTT.